Listed here are 9 T cell receptor beta chains from one sample, sequenced in a study of CD8 T cells in ankylosing spondylitis (dated by TCRdb to the late 2010s). The method was 5' RACE. Sequencing relied on an Illumina HiSeq 2500. TCRdb reanalyzed the raw reads on its own, using fastp at Q25 for trimming and MiXCR for clone calling, and kept in-frame beta chains. Each entry is one CDR3 protein sequence, shown with its most common DNA and genes. The table for this sample lists approximately 300,000 distinct CDR3 sequences; 15% to 20% of them were counted only once. The top ten clones comprise under 8.5% of the sample. The sample was blood, either unsorted or a sorted T cell fraction (not recorded which). The receptor source for this set is a male donor with ankylosing spondylitis or in good health (not recorded which).

V usage is TRBV20-1 and J usage is TRBJ2-5; possibly TRBD1 for D (5 bases). Germline-derived CDR1 and CDR2 are DFQATT and SNEGSKA (reference sequence). This CDR3 is built from 13 residues. The V and J ends lost 6 bases and 5 bases respectively, with 16 bases between them. CDR3 in DNA: TGCAGTGCCACGGACACCCCCCCGGAGACCCAGTACTTC. Translated, it gives CSATDTPPETQYF.

The chain joins TRBV18 to TRBJ1-5, with D possibly TRBD1 on 6 matching bases. Trimming pared 3 bases from V and 7 bases from J, leaving 13 bases between. The CDR3 sequence is 14 residues long. Germline CDR1 is KGHSH and CDR2 is LQKENI. Written as DNA, the CDR3 is TGTGCCAGCTCACCCAGCGGACAGATACAGCCCCAGCATTTT. It encodes CASSPSGQIQPQHF. The entire variable domain, with the rest obtained from reference TRBV18 and TRBJ1-5, is as follows: NAGVMQNPRHLVRRRGQEARLRCSPMKGHSHVYWYRQLPEEGLKFMVYLQKENIIDESGMPKERFSAEFPKEGPSILRIQQVVRGDSAAYFCASSPSGQIQPQHFGDGTRLSIL.

Only a few counts were recorded for this clonotype. In nucleotides, the CDR3 is TGTGCCAGCAGCTTGGGGGGAGGTGTATACTATGGCTACACCTTC. Protein sequence: CASSLGGGVYYGYTF. The chain carries TRBV7-8 and TRBJ1-2; possible D gene TRBD1, 5 bases. The V gene's germline CDR1 is SGHVS and CDR2 FQNEAQ. The V and J ends lost 3 bases and 3 bases respectively, with 14 bases between them. The CDR3 has 15 amino acids.

The chain employs TRBV5-5 and TRBJ2-5; the match to TRBD2 covers 12 bases. The CDR3 has 18 amino acids. With V trimmed by 0 bases and J by 0 bases, 6 bases remained unmatched. From germline, CDR1 is SGHKS and CDR2 YYEKEE (reference sequence). CDR3 sequence (DNA): TGTGCCAGCAGCTTGGCACAGACTAGCGGGAGAAACCAAGAGACCCAGTACTTC. Protein: CASSLAQTSGRNQETQYF.

This clonotype showed up just a few times. The chain combines TRBV6-1 with TRBJ1-1; D not certain. Germline CDR1 is MNHNS and CDR2 is SASEGT. This CDR3 has 13 amino acids. V lost 6 bases and J lost 6, with 14 bases in between. The CDR3: CASSTGRFPEAFF. The CDR3 coding sequence is TGTGCCAGCAGCACGGGGAGATTCCCTGAAGCTTTCTTT.

This clonotype showed up just a few times. The chain employs TRBV6-1 and TRBJ2-5; a weak D match, TRBD1 (6 bases). With 6 bases removed from V and 3 bases from J, the gap between germline ends came to 17 bases. Germline loops: CDR1 MNHNS, CDR2 SASEGT. CDR3 length equals 15 residues. CDR3 nucleotide sequence: TGTGCCAGCAGACCCTTGTGGGGGCTAAAAGAGACCCAGTACTTC. It yields the protein CASRPLWGLKETQYF.

A few counts support this clonotype. This chain connects TRBV7-2 to TRBJ1-2, with TRBD1 identical over 7 bases. The V gene's germline CDR1 is SGHTA and CDR2 FQGNSA. The CDR3 has 14 amino acids. The ends lost 4 bases at V and 4 bases at J; junction bases unmatched: 6. The CDR3 loop reads CASSSTTGSYGYTF. CDR3 sequence (DNA): TGTGCCAGCAGCTCCACGACAGGGTCCTATGGCTACACCTTC.

This clonotype was counted at least ten times. The rearrangement links TRBV20-1 to TRBJ2-4; TRBD1 is a possible D gene (7 bases). V dropped 0 bases and J dropped 2 bases, with 11 bases sitting between them. The CDR3 runs to 15 residues. CDR1 is DFQATT, CDR2 SNEGSKA, per germline (reference sequence). CDR3 sequence (DNA): TGCAGTGCTAGAGAGACAGGGAGGTCCAAAAACATTCAGTACTTC. This encodes CSARETGRSKNIQYF.

Only a few counts were recorded for this clonotype. This rearrangement joins TRBV3-1 to TRBJ1-6; D gene ambiguous. Germline V lookup: CDR1 LGHDT, CDR2 YNNKEL (reference sequence). The CDR3 length is 17 residues. V lost 4 bases and J lost 0, with 13 bases in between. CDR3 loop: CASSRTETSSYNSPLHF. In DNA form, the CDR3 reads TGTGCCAGCAGCCGAACAGAAACGAGCTCCTATAATTCACCCCTCCACTTT.